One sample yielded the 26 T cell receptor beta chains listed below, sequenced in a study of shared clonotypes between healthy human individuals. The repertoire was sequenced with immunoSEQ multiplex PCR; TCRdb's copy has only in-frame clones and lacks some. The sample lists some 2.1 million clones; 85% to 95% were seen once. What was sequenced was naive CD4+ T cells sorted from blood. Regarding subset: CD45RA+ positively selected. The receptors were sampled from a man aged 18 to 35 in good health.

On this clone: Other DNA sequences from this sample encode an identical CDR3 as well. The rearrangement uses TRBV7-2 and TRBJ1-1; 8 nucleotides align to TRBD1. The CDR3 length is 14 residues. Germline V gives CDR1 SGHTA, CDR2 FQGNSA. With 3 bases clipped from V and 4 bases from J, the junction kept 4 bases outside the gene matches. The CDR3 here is CASSLGTGSTEAFF. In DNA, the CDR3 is TGTGCCAGCAGCTTGGGGACAGGATCCACTGAAGCTTTCTTT.

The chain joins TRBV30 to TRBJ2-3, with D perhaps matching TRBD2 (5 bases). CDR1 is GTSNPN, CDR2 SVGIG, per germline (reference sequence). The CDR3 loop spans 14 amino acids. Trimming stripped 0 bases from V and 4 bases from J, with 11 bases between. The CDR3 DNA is TGTGCCTGGAGTGTCGGGGTGATAGCAGATACGCAGTATTTT. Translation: CAWSVGVIADTQYF.

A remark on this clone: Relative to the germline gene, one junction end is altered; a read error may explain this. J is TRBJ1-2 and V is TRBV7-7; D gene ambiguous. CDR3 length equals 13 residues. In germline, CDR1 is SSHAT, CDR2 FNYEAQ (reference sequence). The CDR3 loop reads CASSPSPGYGYTF. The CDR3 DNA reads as TGTGCTAGCAGCCCCAGCCCCGGCTATGGCTACACCTTC. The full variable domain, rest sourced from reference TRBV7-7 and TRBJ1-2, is GAGVSQSPRYKVTKRGQDVTLRCDPISSHATLYWYQQALGQGPEFLTYFNYEAQPDKSGLPSDRFSAERPEGSISTLTIQRTEQRDSAMYRCASSPSPGYGYTFGSGTRLTVV.

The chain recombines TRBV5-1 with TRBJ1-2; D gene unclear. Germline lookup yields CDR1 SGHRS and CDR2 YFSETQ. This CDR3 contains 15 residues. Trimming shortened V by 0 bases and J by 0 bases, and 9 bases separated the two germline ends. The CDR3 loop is CASSLGAIANYGYTF. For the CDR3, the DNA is TGCGCCAGCAGCTTGGGGGCCATTGCTAACTATGGCTACACCTTC.

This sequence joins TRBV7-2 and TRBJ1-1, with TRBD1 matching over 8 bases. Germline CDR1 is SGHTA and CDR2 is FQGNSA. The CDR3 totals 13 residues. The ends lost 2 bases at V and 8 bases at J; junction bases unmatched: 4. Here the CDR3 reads CASSLFRGREAFF. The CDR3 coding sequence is TGTGCCAGCAGCTTATTCAGGGGGCGGGAAGCTTTCTTT.

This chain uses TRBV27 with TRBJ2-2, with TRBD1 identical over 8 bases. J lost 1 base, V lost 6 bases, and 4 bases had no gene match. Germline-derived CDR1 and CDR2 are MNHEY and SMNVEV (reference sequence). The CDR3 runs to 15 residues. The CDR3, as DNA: TGTGCCAGCAGGCAGGGGGCTGGGAACACCGGGGAGCTGTTTTTT. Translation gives CASRQGAGNTGELFF.

The CDR3 is CASRRTGTSNEQYF. In DNA form, the CDR3 reads TGTGCCAGCAGGAGGACAGGTACAAGCAACGAGCAGTACTTC. The chain is built from TRBV6-1 and TRBJ2-7; 7 positions agree with TRBD1. Germline loops: CDR1 MNHNS, CDR2 SASEGT. The CDR3 length is 14 residues. The ends lost 6 bases at V and 5 bases at J; junction bases unmatched: 10.

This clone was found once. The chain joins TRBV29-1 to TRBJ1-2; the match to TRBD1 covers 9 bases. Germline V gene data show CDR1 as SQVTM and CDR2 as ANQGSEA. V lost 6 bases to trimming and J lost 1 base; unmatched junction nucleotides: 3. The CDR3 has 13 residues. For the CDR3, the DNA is TGCAGCGTCGAGACAGGGGGTAACTATGGCTACACCTTC. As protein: CSVETGGNYGYTF.

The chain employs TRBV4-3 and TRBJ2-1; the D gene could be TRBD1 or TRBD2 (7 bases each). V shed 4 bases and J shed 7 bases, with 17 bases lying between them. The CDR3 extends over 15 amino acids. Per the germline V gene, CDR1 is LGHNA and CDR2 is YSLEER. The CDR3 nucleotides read TGCGCCAGCAGCCGAAGACAGGGAGGGTTGAATGAGCAGTTCTTC. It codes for CASSRRQGGLNEQFF.

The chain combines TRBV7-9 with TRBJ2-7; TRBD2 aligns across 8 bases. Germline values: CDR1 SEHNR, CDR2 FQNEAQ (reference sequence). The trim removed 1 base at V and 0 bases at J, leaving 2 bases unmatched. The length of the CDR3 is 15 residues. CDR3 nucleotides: TGTGCCAGCAGCTTAGGCGGGAGGAGCTCCTACGAGCAGTACTTC. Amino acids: CASSLGGRSSYEQYF.

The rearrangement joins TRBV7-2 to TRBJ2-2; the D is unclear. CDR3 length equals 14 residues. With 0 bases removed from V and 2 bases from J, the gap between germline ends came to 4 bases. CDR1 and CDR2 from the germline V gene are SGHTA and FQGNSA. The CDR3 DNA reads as TGTGCCAGCAGCTTAGCGATCAACACCGGGGAGCTGTTTTTT. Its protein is CASSLAINTGELFF.

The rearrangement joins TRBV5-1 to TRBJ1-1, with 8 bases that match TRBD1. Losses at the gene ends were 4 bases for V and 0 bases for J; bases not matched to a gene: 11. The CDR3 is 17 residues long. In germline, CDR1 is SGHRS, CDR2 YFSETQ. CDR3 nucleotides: TGCGCCAGCAGCGGACGACAGGGGAGTCGTATGAACACTGAAGCTTTCTTT. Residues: CASSGRQGSRMNTEAFF.

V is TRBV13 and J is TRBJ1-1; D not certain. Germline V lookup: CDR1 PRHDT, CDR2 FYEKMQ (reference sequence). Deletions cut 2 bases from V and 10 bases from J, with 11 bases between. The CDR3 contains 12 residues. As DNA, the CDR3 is TGTGCCAGCAGCTTACATGGGATTACAGCTTTCTTT. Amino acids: CASSLHGITAFF.

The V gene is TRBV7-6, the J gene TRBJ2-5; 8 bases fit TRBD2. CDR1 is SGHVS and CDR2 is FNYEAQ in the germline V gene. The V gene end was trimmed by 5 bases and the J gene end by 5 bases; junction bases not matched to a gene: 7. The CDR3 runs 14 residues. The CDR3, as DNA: TGTGCCAGCAGCGAGGGACTAGGGGGGGAGACCCAGTACTTC. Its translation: CASSEGLGGETQYF.

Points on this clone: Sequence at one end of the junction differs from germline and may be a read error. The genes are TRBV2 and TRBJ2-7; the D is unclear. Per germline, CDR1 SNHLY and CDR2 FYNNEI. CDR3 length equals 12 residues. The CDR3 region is CASTETPNEQYF. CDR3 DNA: TGTGCCAGCACTGAAACCCCCAACGAGCAGTACTTC.

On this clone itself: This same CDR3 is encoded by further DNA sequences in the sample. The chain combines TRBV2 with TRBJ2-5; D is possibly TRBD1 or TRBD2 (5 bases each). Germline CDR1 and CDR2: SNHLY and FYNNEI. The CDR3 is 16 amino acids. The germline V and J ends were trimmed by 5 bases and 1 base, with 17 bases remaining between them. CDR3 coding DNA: TGTGCCAGCAGTATCGATGAGGGGTCTTTCCAAGAGACCCAGTACTTC. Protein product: CASSIDEGSFQETQYF. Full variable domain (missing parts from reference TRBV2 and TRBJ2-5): EPEVTQTPSHQVTQMGQEVILRCVPISNHLYFYWYRQILGQKVEFLVSFYNNEISEKSEIFDDQFSVERPDGSNFTLKIRSTKLEDSAMYFCASSIDEGSFQETQYFGPGTRLLVL.

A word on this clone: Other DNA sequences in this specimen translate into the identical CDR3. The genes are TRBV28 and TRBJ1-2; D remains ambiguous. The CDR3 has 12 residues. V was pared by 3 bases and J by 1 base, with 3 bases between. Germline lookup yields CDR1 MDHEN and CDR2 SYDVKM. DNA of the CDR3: TGTGCCAGCAGTTTGAGTAACTATGGCTACACCTTC. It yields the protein CASSLSNYGYTF.

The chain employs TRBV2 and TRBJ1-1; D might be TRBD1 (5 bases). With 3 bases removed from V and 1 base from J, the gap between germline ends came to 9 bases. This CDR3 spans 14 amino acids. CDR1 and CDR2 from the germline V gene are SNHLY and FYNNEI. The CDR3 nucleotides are TGTGCCAGCAGTGAGGGGGTCGGGAACACTGAAGCTTTCTTT. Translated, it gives CASSEGVGNTEAFF.

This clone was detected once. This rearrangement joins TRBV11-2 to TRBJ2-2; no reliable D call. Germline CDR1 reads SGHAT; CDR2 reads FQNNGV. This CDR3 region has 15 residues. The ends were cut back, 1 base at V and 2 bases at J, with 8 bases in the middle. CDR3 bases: TGTGCCAGCAGCTTAGGGCAGATAAACACCGGGGAGCTGTTTTTT. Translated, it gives CASSLGQINTGELFF.

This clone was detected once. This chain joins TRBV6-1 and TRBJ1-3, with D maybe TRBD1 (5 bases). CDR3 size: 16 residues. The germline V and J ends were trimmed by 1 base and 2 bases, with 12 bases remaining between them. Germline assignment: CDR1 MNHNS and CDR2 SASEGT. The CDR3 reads CASSEVQPGTGNTIYF. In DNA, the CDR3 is TGTGCCAGCAGTGAAGTTCAGCCAGGGACTGGAAACACCATATATTTT.

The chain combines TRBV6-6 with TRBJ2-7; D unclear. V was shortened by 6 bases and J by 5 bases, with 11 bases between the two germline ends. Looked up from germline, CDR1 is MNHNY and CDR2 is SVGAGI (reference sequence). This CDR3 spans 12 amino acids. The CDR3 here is CASREPPNEQYF. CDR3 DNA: TGTGCCAGCAGGGAACCCCCCAACGAGCAGTACTTC.

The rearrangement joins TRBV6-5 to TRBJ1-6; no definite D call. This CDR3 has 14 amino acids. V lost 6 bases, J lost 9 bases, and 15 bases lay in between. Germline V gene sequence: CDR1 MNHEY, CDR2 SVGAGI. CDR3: CASSLASSGSPLHF. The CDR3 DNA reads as TGTGCCAGCAGCCTTGCCAGTTCGGGTTCACCCCTCCACTTT.

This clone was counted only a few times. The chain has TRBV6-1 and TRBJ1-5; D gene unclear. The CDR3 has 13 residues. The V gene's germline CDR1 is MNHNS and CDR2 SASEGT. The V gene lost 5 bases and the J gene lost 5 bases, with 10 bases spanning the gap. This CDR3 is CASSPRADQPQHF. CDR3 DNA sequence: TGTGCCAGCAGTCCCCGAGCGGATCAGCCCCAGCATTTT.

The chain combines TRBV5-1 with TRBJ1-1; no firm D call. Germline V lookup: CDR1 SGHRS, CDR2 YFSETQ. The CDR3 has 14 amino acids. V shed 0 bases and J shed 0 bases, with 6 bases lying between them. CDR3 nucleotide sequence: TGCGCCAGCAGCTTGGAGCCAGTGAACACTGAAGCTTTCTTT. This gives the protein CASSLEPVNTEAFF.

CDR3 protein: CASSSVFGVGDSPLHF. CDR3 in DNA: TGTGCCAGCAGCTCCGTGTTTGGGGTTGGGGATTCACCCCTCCACTTT. The chain employs TRBV5-6 and TRBJ1-6; no clear D gene. CDR1 and CDR2 from the germline V gene are SGHDT and YYEEEE. The CDR3 is 16 residues long. Trimming removed 3 bases from V and 8 bases from J, with 18 bases in between.

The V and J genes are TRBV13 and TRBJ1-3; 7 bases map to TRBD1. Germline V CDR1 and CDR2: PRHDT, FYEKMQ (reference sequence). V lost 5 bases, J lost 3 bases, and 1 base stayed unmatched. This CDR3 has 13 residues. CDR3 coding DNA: TGTGCCAGCAGCAGACAGGGTGGAAACACCATATATTTT. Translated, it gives CASSRQGGNTIYF.